This is a list of T cell receptor beta chains from one sample in a study of CD8 T cells in ankylosing spondylitis. TCRdb passed the 5' RACE reads through MiXCR, listing each CDR3 protein once. The sample carries about 160,000 distinct CDR3 sequences, 9.8% recorded once. The specimen was blood, either unsorted or a sorted T cell fraction (not recorded which). The source is a female donor with ankylosing spondylitis or in good health (not recorded which). The CDR3 runs from the conserved cysteine through the conserved F or W. A D gene is named only where the DNA matches it firmly. Only part of the rows carry a size: once, few, many, or a class if the clone is expanded.

few,NA,TRBJ2-1,TRBV12-3/TRBV12-4,TGTGCCAGCAGTTTAGCGCGTTTGAGGCAGTTCTTC,CASSLARLRQFF
few,NA,TRBJ2-3,TRBV28,TGTGCCAGCAGTGACCCCGGAACGGTTCAAGATACGCAGTATTTT,CASSDPGTVQDTQYF
few,TRBD1,TRBJ1-2,TRBV7-2,TGTGCCAGCAGCTTAGAGGTACAGGGGGCCTATGGCTACACCTTC,CASSLEVQGAYGYTF
many,NA,TRBJ2-7,TRBV4-2,TGTGCCAGCAGCCCGGGGGTAGACTCCTACGAGCAGTACTTC,CASSPGVDSYEQYF
NA,TRBD1,TRBJ1-2,TRBV7-9,TGTGCCAGCAGCTTAGAGACAGGGGGCCGAAACTATGGCTACACCTTC,CASSLETGGRNYGYTF
NA,NA,TRBJ2-2,TRBV29-1,TGCAGCGTCGAGAGGAACACCGGGGAGCTGTTTTTT,CSVERNTGELFF
many,NA,TRBJ1-2,TRBV4-3,TGCGCCAGCAGCCAAGATCTGCCACAGGGCGGTGGCTACACCTTC,CASSQDLPQGGGYTF
NA,NA,TRBJ2-2,TRBV24-1,TGTGCCACCAGTGACACTAGCACGACCGGGGAGCTGTTTTTT,CATSDTSTTGELFF
many,NA,TRBJ2-3,TRBV12-3/TRBV12-4,TGTGCCAGCTCCCAAGGGGGAGATACGCAGTATTTT,CASSQGGDTQYF
NA,NA,TRBJ2-1,TRBV6-2/TRBV6-3,TGTGCCAGCAGTTACTCGACGGGGGGCTATGAGCAGTTCTTC,CASSYSTGGYEQFF
many,NA,TRBJ2-1,TRBV7-9,TGTGCCAGCAGCTTTACAGTTAAAGATCCCAATGAGCAGTTCTTC,CASSFTVKDPNEQFF
many,NA,TRBJ2-1,TRBV20-1,TGCAGTGCTAGAGATTCCTACAATGAGCAGTTCTTC,CSARDSYNEQFF
few,NA,TRBJ2-1,TRBV13,TGTGCCAGCAGCACATTCTCCTACAGGAGCGATGAGCAGTTCTTC,CASSTFSYRSDEQFF
few,NA,TRBJ1-4,TRBV4-3,TGCGCCAGCAGCCCTTTTCAGAAAACTAATGAAAAACTGTTTTTT,CASSPFQKTNEKLFF
few,NA,TRBJ2-3,TRBV7-3,TGTGCCAGCAGCGGAGGGTCCACAGATACGCAGTATTTT,CASSGGSTDTQYF
many,TRBD2,TRBJ2-3,TRBV9,TGTGCCAGCAGCTCAGTAGCGGGAGGGCTCACAGATACGCAGTATTTT,CASSSVAGGLTDTQYF
NA,NA,TRBJ2-7,TRBV20-1,TGCAGTGCTAGGCCACGGGGGCTTCCCGAGCAGTACTTC,CSARPRGLPEQYF
few,TRBD1,TRBJ1-1,TRBV7-3,TGTGCCAGCAGCCCTAGAGAGGGGGCATATTTGGAAGCTTTCTTT,CASSPREGAYLEAFF
few,NA,TRBJ1-2,TRBV24-1,TGTGCCACCCTCCTCATGTCCAGTGGCTACACCTTC,CATLLMSSGYTF
few,TRBD1,TRBJ2-1,TRBV6-2/TRBV6-3,TGTGCCAGCAGTTACTCGAGTAATCAGGGGGCGGATGAGCAGTTCTTC,CASSYSSNQGADEQFF
few,NA,TRBJ2-7,TRBV29-1,TGCAGCGTTGTCTACCTAGGGGACGAGCAGTACTTC,CSVVYLGDEQYF
NA,NA,TRBJ2-7,TRBV9,TGTGCCAGCAGCGTAGGCGGCCCTAATCCTTACGAGCAGTACTTC,CASSVGGPNPYEQYF
NA,NA,TRBJ1-1,TRBV27,TGTGCCAGCAGTGGTGTAGGGAACACTGAAGCTTTCTTT,CASSGVGNTEAFF
NA,NA,TRBJ1-1,TRBV7-9,TGTGCCAGCAACTTAGCGGGTTATTCGAGCTCTGAAGCTTTCTTT,CASNLAGYSSSEAFF
NA,NA,TRBJ2-6,TRBV21-1,TGTGCCAGCAGCACGGAAGGGGAGGTACCCGGGGCCAACGTCCTGACTTTC,CASSTEGEVPGANVLTF
few,NA,TRBJ2-1,TRBV4-3,TGCGCCAGCAGCCAAGAACAAAGGATAGAGCAGTTCTTC,CASSQEQRIEQFF
many,NA,TRBJ1-1,TRBV12-3/TRBV12-4,TGTGCCAGCAGTGGGGGGTGGTACACTGAAGCTTTCTTT,CASSGGWYTEAFF
NA,NA,TRBJ1-1,TRBV27,TGTGCCAGCAGTCCCGGGACGAACACTGAAGCTTTCTTT,CASSPGTNTEAFF
NA,NA,TRBJ1-3,TRBV2,TGTGCCAGCAGCGACACCTCTGGAAACACCATATATTTT,CASSDTSGNTIYF
many,TRBD2,TRBJ2-1,TRBV24-1,TGTGCCACCAGTGGGGATAGCGGGAGGTACAATGAGCAGTTCTTC,CATSGDSGRYNEQFF
few,TRBD1,TRBJ2-2,TRBV7-9,TGTGCCAGCAGATCCCCACAGGGGTCCGACACCGGGGAGCTGTTTTTT,CASRSPQGSDTGELFF
NA,NA,TRBJ2-5,TRBV7-9,TGTGCCAGCAGCTGGACCGGGGAGACCCAGTACTTC,CASSWTGETQYF
many,NA,TRBJ2-1,TRBV6-5,TGTGCCAGCAGTTACTCGAGCGGATATGAGCAGTTCTTC,CASSYSSGYEQFF
few,NA,TRBJ1-5,TRBV15,TGTGCCACCAGCAGTGCAGGAGGTGGTCAGCCCCAGCATTTT,CATSSAGGGQPQHF
few,TRBD2,TRBJ2-7,TRBV5-6,TGTGCCAGCAGCGGCGGGGGGGGTCTCTACGAGCAGTACTTC,CASSGGGGLYEQYF
NA,NA,TRBJ2-7,TRBV19,TGTGCCAGTAGTGCCCATTGGGGGGAACCGGGCTACGAGCAGTACTTC,CASSAHWGEPGYEQYF
many,NA,TRBJ2-7,TRBV25-1,TGTGCCAGCAGTGAGTATTTCATCTACGAGCAGTACTTC,CASSEYFIYEQYF